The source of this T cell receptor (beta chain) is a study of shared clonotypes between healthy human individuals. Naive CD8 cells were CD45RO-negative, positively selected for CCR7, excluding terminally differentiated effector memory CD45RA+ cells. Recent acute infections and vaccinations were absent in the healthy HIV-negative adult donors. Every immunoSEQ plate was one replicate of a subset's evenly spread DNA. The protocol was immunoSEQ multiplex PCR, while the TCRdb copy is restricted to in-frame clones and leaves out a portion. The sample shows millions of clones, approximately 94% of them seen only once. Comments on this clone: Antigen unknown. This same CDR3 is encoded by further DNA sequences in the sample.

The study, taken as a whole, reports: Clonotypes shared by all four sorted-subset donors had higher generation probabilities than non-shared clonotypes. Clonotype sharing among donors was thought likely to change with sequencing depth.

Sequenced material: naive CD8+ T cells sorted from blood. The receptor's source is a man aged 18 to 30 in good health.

The chain's CDR3 is CASSLGAGSGNTIYF. In DNA form, the CDR3 reads TGTGCCAGCAGCTTAGGGGCAGGTAGTGGAAACACCATATATTTT. J is TRBJ1-3 and V is TRBV7-9, with D uncertain. This CDR3 is built from 15 residues. V was pared by 1 base and J by 3 bases, with 10 bases between. Per the germline V gene, CDR1 is SEHNR and CDR2 is FQNEAQ (reference sequence).